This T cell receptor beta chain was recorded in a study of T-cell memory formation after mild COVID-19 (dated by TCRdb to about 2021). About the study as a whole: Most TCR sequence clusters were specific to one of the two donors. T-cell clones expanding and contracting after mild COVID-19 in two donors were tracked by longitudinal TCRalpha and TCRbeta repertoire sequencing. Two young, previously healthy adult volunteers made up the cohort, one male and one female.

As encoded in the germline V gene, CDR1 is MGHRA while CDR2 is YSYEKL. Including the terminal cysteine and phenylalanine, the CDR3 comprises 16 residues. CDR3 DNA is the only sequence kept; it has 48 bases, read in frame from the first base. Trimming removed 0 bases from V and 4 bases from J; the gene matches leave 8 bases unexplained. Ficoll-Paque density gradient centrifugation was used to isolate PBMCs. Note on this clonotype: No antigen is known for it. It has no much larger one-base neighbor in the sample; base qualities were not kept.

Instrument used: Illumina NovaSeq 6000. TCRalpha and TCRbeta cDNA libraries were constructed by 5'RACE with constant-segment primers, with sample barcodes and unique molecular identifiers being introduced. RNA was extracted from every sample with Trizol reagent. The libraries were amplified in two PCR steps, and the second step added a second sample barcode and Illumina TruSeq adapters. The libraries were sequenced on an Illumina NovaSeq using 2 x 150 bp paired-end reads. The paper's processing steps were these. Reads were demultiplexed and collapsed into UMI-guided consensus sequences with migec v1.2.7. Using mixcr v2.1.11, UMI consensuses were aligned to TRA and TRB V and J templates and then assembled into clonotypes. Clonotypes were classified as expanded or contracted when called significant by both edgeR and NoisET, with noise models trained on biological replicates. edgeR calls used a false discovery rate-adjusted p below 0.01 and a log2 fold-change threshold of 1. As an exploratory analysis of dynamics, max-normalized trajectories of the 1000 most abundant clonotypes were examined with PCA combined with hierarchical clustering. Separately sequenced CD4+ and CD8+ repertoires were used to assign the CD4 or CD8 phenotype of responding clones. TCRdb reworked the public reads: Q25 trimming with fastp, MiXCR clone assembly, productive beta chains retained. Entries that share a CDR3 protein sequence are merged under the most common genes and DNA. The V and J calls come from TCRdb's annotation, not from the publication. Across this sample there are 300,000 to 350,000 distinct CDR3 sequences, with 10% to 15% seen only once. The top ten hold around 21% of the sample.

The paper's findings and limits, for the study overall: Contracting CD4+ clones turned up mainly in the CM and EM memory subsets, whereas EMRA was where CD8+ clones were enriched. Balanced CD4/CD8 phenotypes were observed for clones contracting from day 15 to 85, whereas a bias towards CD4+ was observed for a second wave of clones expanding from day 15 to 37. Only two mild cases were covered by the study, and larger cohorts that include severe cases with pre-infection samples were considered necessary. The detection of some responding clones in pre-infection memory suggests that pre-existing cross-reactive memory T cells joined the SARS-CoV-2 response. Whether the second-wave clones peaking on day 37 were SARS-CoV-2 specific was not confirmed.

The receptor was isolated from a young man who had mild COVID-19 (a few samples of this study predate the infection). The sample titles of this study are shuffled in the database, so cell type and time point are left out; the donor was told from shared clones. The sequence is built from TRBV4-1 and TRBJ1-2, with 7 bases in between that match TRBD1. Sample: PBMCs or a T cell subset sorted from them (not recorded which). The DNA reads TGCGCCAGCAGCCAAGATCCAGGGGGAATGCGCTATGGCTACACCTTC. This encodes CASSQDPGGMRYGYTF.